This T cell receptor (beta chain) was obtained from a study of a mutant IDH1 vaccine in newly diagnosed glioma. Produced via immunoSEQ multiplex PCR; TCRdb's table is partial and in-frame only. This table holds 12,000 to 15,000 clones, 85% to 90% found once. Per the germline V gene, CDR1 is SGHNT and CDR2 is YYREEE (reference sequence). V shed 4 bases, J shed 9 bases, and the junction held 7 bases outside the gene matches. The CDR3 has 13 amino acids. Sample time point: baseline, week 1 (first vaccination visit). As to treatment: pre-vaccination baseline after standard-of-care therapy. The source of this sequence is a woman aged 40 to 49 with glioma. Some clones in this sample may be carry-over from other donors' samples. The sample in question was PBMCs, obtained from a glioma patient treated with radiotherapy, temozolomide or both. V usage is TRBV5-4 and J usage is TRBJ1-1, with 9 bases that match TRBD1. The CDR3: CASSVTGGIKAFF. In DNA, the CDR3 is TGTGCCAGCAGCGTGACAGGGGGGATAAAAGCTTTCTTT.